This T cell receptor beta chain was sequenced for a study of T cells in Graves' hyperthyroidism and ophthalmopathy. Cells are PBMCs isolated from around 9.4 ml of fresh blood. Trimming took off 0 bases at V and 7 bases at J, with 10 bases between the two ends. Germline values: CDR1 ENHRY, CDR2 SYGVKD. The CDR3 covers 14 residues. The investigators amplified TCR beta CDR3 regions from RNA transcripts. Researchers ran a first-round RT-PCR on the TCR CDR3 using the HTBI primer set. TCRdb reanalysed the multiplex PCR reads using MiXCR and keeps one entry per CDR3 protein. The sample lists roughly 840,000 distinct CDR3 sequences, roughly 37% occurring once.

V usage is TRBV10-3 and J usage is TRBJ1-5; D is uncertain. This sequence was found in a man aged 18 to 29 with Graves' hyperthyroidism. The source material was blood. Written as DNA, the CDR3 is TGTGCCATCAGTGAGTCCTACTTTGGCCAGCCCCAGCATTTT. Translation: CAISESYFGQPQHF.